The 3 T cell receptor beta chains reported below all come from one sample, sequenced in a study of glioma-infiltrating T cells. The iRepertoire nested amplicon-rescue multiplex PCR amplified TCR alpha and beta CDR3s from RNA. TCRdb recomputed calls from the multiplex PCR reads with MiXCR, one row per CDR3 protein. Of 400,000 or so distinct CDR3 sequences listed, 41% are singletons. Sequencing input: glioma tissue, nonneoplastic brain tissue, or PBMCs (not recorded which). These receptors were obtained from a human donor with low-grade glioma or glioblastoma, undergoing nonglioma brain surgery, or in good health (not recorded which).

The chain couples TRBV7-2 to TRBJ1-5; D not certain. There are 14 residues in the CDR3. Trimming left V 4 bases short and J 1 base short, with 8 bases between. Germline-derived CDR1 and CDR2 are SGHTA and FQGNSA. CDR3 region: CASSSVRSNQPQHF. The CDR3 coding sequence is TGTGCCAGCAGCTCGGTGAGGAGCAATCAGCCCCAGCATTTT.

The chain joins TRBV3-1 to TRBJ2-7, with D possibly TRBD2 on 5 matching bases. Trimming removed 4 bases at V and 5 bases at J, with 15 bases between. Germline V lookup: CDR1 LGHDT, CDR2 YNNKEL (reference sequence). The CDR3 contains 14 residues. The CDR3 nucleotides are TGTGCCAGCAGCCGCACTAGTTCCCGCCACGAGCAGTACTTC. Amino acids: CASSRTSSRHEQYF.

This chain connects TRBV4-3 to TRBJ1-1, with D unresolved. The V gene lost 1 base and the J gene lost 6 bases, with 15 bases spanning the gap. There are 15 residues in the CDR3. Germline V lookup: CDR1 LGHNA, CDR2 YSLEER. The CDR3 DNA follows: TGCGCCAGCAGCCAAGGAGGGTGGTACAGCGCTGAAGCTTTCTTT. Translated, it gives CASSQGGWYSAEAFF.